The 5 T cell receptor beta chains in this list originate from one sample, sequenced in a study of OX40 agonist ivuxolimab in advanced cancers. The protocol was immunoSEQ multiplex PCR, while the TCRdb copy is restricted to in-frame clones and leaves out a portion. The data show approximately 90,000 clones, more than 75% seen once. This specimen consisted of CD4+ or CD8+ T cells sorted from blood, obtained in a trial of the OX40 agonist ivuxolimab. These receptors were obtained from an adult with an advanced solid tumor such as melanoma, head and neck, liver or kidney cancer.

The V call is TRBV14, the J call TRBJ1-1; 7 nucleotides agree with TRBD1. This CDR3 is built from 15 residues. Germline CDR1 reads SGHDN; CDR2 reads FVKESK. J was trimmed by 5 bases and V by 4 bases; bases with no gene match: 10. The CDR3 protein is CASSLERGQGTEAFF. CDR3 coding DNA: TGTGCCAGCAGCCTCGAGAGGGGGCAAGGGACTGAAGCTTTCTTT. The full variable domain, rest sourced from reference TRBV14 and TRBJ1-1, is EAGVTQFPSHSVIEKGQTVTLRCDPISGHDNLYWYRRVMGKEIKFLLHFVKESKQDESGMPNNRFLAERTGGTYSTLKVQPAELEDSGVYFCASSLERGQGTEAFFGQGTRLTVV.

The chain recombines TRBV5-1 with TRBJ2-7; no definite D call. Per germline, CDR1 SGHRS and CDR2 YFSETQ. Trimming stripped 4 bases from V and 7 bases from J, with 15 bases between. The CDR3 has 13 amino acids. The CDR3 region is CASSAYEDIEQYF. The CDR3 coding sequence is TGCGCCAGCAGCGCCTACGAGGATATAGAGCAGTACTTC.

The chain couples TRBV2 to TRBJ1-2, with unresolved D. Germline lookup yields CDR1 SNHLY and CDR2 FYNNEI. The CDR3 is 11 residues long. V lost 6 bases to trimming and J lost 8 bases, with 10 bases between them. The CDR3 nucleotides are TGTGCCAGCAGAGACCTACAGGGCTACACCTTC. Translating gives CASRDLQGYTF.

The rearrangement uses TRBV19 and TRBJ2-5; TRBD1 might be the D (6 bases). This CDR3 contains 14 residues. V was pared by 3 bases and J by 1 base, with 9 bases between. Germline V gives CDR1 LNHDA, CDR2 SQIVND (reference sequence). The CDR3 sequence: CASSIGDIQETQYF. Written as DNA, the CDR3 is TGTGCCAGTAGTATCGGGGACATCCAAGAGACCCAGTACTTC.

The rearrangement links TRBV28 to TRBJ2-1; tentative D call: TRBD1 (7 bases). Germline loops: CDR1 MDHEN, CDR2 SYDVKM. The CDR3 loop spans 14 amino acids. Trimming took 8 bases from V and 4 from J, leaving 15 bases between them. The CDR3 DNA follows: TGTGCCAGCCTTGGGGGGACAGAGTACAATGAGCAGTTCTTC. Residues: CASLGGTEYNEQFF.